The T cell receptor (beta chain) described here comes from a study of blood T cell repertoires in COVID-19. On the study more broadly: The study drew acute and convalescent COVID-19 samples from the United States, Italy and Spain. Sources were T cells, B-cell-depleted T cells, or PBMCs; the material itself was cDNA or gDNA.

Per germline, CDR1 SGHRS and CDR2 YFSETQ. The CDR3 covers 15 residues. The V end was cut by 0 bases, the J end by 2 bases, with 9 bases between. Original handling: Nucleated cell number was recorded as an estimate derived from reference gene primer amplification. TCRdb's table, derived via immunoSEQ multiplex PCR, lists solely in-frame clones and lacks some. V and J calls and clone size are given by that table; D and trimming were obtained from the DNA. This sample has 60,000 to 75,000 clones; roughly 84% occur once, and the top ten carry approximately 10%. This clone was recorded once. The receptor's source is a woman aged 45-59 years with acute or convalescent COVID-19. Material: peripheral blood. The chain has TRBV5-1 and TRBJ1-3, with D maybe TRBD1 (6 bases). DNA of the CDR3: TGCGCCAGCAGCTTGGCCGGGGGGCCTGGAAACACCATATATTTT. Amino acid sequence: CASSLAGGPGNTIYF. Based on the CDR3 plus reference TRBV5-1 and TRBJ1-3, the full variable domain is KAGVTQTPRYLIKTRGQQVTLSCSPISGHRSVSWYQQTPGQGLQFLFEYFSETQRNKGNFPGRFSGRQFSNSRSEMNVSTLELGDSALYLCASSLAGGPGNTIYFGEGSWLTVV.